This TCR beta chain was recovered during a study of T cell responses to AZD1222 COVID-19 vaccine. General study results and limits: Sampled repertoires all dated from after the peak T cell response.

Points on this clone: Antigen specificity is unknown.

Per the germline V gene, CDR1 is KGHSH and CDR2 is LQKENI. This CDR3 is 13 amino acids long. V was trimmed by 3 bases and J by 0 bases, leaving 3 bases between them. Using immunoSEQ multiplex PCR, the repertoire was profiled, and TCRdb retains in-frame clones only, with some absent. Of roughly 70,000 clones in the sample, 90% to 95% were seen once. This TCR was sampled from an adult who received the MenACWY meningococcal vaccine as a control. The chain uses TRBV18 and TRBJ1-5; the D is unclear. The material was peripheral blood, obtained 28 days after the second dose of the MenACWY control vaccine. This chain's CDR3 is CASSPDSNQPQHF. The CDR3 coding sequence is TGTGCCAGCTCACCTGATAGCAATCAGCCCCAGCATTTT.